Reported below is one T cell receptor beta chain. Germline CDR1 reads LGHNA; CDR2 reads YNFKEQ. CDR3 length: 14 residues. Trimming stripped 6 bases from V and 4 bases from J, with 15 bases between. Profiled with immunoSEQ multiplex PCR; TCRdb holds only in-frame clones, not every one. The table records tens of thousands of clones, roughly 89% of them present only once. The entry originates in a study of blood T cell repertoires in COVID-19. Study-level background: Italy, Spain and the United States were the sources of the convalescent and acute COVID-19 samples.

The gene calls are TRBV4-2 and TRBJ1-1, with D uncertain. This receptor was obtained from a man aged 25 to 40 with acute or convalescent COVID-19. Sequencing used peripheral blood. As DNA, the CDR3 is TGTGCCAGCAGGCGGCTGGGTGGAAGCACTGAAGCTTTCTTT. Its translation is CASRRLGGSTEAFF.